The 13 T cell receptor beta chains presented below share a single source sample, sequenced in a study of shared clonotypes between healthy human individuals. The protocol was immunoSEQ multiplex PCR, while the TCRdb copy is restricted to in-frame clones and leaves out a portion. The data show a few million clones, with roughly 92% seen just once and around 0.15% held by the top ten. Sample: naive CD4+ T cells sorted from blood. Subset denoted: CD45RA+ positively selected. These receptors all come from a man younger than 30 in good health.

The chain joins TRBV7-2 to TRBJ1-2; D possibly corresponds to TRBD1 (5 bases). The CDR3 covers 13 residues. The V end was cut by 4 bases, the J end by 2 bases, with 8 bases between. Germline values: CDR1 SGHTA, CDR2 FQGNSA. CDR3 coding DNA: TGTGCCAGCAGCTCGGGGGGGAACTATGGCTACACCTTC. This encodes CASSSGGNYGYTF.

As concerns this clone: Mismatch with germline at one junction end may stem from a read error. This chain links TRBV9 with TRBJ2-3; 7 bases are shared with TRBD2. Germline V lookup: CDR1 SGDLS, CDR2 YYNGEE. CDR3 length: 13 amino acids. The CDR3: CASSVASGGSQNF. CDR3 DNA sequence: TGTGCCAGCAGCGTAGCTTCTGGCGGGAGTCAAAATTTT.

This chain links TRBV27 with TRBJ2-7; D unclear. V was pared by 3 bases and J by 1 base, with 10 bases between. This CDR3 is built from 14 residues. CDR1 and CDR2 (germline): MNHEY, SMNVEV (reference sequence). In DNA form, the CDR3 reads TGTGCCAGCAGTTTTGAAGGGCAATCCTACGAGCAGTACTTC. Its translation is CASSFEGQSYEQYF.

This sequence joins TRBV9 and TRBJ1-2; 9 positions agree with TRBD1. J was trimmed by 3 bases and V by 5 bases; bases with no gene match: 5. This CDR3 has 14 amino acids. CDR1 is SGDLS and CDR2 is YYNGEE in the germline V gene. The chain's CDR3 is CASRADRGDYGYTF. The CDR3 DNA is TGTGCCAGCAGAGCCGACAGGGGGGACTATGGCTACACCTTC.

The chain has TRBV19 and TRBJ1-3; D gene ambiguous. Germline assignment: CDR1 LNHDA and CDR2 SQIVND (reference sequence). The CDR3 length is 11 residues. Between the trimmed V and J ends, which lost 2 bases and 8 bases, there was a span of 4 bases. CDR3: CASSIMDTIYF. For the CDR3, the DNA is TGTGCCAGTAGTATAATGGACACCATATATTTT.

CDR3 sequence: CNQETVRTDTQYF. CDR3 nucleotide sequence: TGCAACCAGGAGACAGTCCGGACAGATACGCAGTATTTT. The chain combines TRBV29-1 with TRBJ2-3, with a tentative D call TRBD1 (5 bases). The length of the CDR3 is 13 residues. From germline, CDR1 is SQVTM and CDR2 ANQGSEA.

V usage is TRBV30 and J usage is TRBJ1-6; D remains unclear. V lost 1 base and J lost 9, with 19 bases in between. The CDR3 has 16 residues. Germline V gene lookup returns CDR1 GTSNPN and CDR2 SVGIG (reference sequence). In DNA, the CDR3 is TGTGCCTGGAGTGGGACGAAGGGATCATGGGGTTCACCCCTCCACTTT. Translated, it gives CAWSGTKGSWGSPLHF.

This clone has just one count. This chain uses TRBV15 with TRBJ2-7; the D is unclear. Trimming pared 1 base from V and 0 bases from J, leaving 10 bases between. The germline CDR1 and CDR2 sequences are LNHNV and YYDKDF (reference sequence). The CDR3 loop spans 15 amino acids. CDR3 sequence reads: CATSRGLPSSYEQYF. DNA for the CDR3: TGTGCCACCAGCAGAGGGTTGCCAAGCTCCTACGAGCAGTACTTC.

This chain uses TRBV5-4 with TRBJ1-3, with 7 bases lining up with TRBD1. The CDR3 sequence is 16 residues long. After removal of 4 bases from V and 0 bases from J, the junction contained 7 bases not matched to a gene. The germline V gene has CDR1 SGHNT and CDR2 YYREEE (reference sequence). The CDR3 reads CASSKGQTSSGNTIYF. CDR3 bases: TGTGCCAGCAGCAAGGGACAGACCTCCTCTGGAAACACCATATATTTT.

J is TRBJ1-2 and V is TRBV5-4; 8 bases match TRBD1. CDR1 SGHNT and CDR2 YYREEE come from the germline V gene (reference sequence). The V and J ends lost 4 bases and 6 bases, in that order; junction bases with no gene match: 8. The CDR3 consists of 14 residues. The CDR3 loop reads CASSHQTGENGYTF. CDR3 sequence (DNA): TGTGCCAGCAGCCACCAGACAGGGGAGAATGGCTACACCTTC.

The chain employs TRBV5-4 and TRBJ2-1; TRBD2 might be the D (5 bases). There are 15 residues in the CDR3. V lost 1 base and J 0 bases, leaving 8 bases between the germline ends. Germline V gene data show CDR1 as SGHNT and CDR2 as YYREEE (reference sequence). The CDR3 nucleotides read TGTGCCAGCAGCTTGAGCACTAGCTCCTACAATGAGCAGTTCTTC. Its translation: CASSLSTSSYNEQFF. The entire variable domain, with the rest obtained from reference TRBV5-4 and TRBJ2-1, is as follows: ETGVTQSPTHLIKTRGQQVTLRCSSQSGHNTVSWYQQALGQGPQFIFQYYREEENGRGNFPPRFSGLQFPNYSSELNVNALELDDSALYLCASSLSTSSYNEQFFGPGTRLTVL.

The V and J genes are TRBV10-1 and TRBJ2-3; D unclear. Deletions cut 3 bases from V and 6 bases from J, with 19 bases between. The CDR3 has 16 amino acids. Per germline, CDR1 WNHNN and CDR2 SYGVQD (reference sequence). CDR3 bases: TGCGCCAGCAGTGAACGGGCTGTGTCCGTGATGGATACGCAGTATTTT. Amino acids: CASSERAVSVMDTQYF.

The chain uses TRBV4-3 and TRBJ2-3, with 7 bases lining up with TRBD2. The V segment lost 0 bases and the J segment 4 bases; nucleotides outside the gene matches: 4. The CDR3 has 15 residues. Germline CDR1 LGHNA, CDR2 YSLEER. This CDR3 is CASSQEGSGSDTQYF. The CDR3 DNA reads as TGCGCCAGCAGCCAAGAAGGTAGCGGGTCAGATACGCAGTATTTT.